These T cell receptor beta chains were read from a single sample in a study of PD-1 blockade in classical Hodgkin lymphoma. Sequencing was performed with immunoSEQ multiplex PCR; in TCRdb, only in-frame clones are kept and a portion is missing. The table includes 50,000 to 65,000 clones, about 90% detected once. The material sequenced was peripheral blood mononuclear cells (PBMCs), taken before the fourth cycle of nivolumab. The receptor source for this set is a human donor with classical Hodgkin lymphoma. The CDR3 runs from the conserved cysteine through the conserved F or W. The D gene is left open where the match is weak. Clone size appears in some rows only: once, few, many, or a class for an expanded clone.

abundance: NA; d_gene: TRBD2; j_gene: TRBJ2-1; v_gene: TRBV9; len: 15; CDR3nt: TGTGCCAGCAGCACCCGGACTAGCGGGGGGTATGAGCAGTTCTTC; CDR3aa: CASSTRTSGGYEQFF
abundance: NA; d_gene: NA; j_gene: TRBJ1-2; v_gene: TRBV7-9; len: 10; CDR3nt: TGTGCCAGCGGTTCTACTGGCTACACCTTC; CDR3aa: CASGSTGYTF
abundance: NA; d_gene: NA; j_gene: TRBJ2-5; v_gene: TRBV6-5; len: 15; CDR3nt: TGTGCCAGCAGTTACTACGGGGGCGATCAAGAGACCCAGTACTTC; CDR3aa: CASSYYGGDQETQYF
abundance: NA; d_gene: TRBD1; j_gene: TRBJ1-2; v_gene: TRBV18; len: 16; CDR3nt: TGTGCCAGCTCTTCGCTGGGTCAGGGACAGGGCTATGGCTACACCTTC; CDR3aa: CASSSLGQGQGYGYTF
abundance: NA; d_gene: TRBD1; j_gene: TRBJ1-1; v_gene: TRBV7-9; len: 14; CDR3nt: TGTGCCAGCAGCTCGGGACAGCTGAACACTGAAGCTTTCTTT; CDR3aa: CASSSGQLNTEAFF
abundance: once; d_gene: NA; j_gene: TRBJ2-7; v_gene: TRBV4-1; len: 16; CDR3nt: TGCGCCAGCAGCCCTCTCACGGGCGACATATACTACGAGCAGTACTTC; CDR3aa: CASSPLTGDIYYEQYF
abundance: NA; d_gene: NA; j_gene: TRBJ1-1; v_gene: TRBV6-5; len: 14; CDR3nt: TGTGCCAGCAGCCAGGGAGGGGGTCGGTCTGAAGCTTTCTTT; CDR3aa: CASSQGGGRSEAFF
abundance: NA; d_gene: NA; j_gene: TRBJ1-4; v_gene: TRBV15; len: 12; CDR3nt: TGTGCCACCAGCAGAGTTGGGGAAAAACTGTTTTTT; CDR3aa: CATSRVGEKLFF
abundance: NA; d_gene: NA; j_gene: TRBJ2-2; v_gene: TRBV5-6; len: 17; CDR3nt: TGTGCCAGCAGCTTGGAGTTTCGCACTGATAACACCGGGGAGCTGTTTTTT; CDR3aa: CASSLEFRTDNTGELFF
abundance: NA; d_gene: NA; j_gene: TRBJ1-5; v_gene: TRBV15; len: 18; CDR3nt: TGTGCCACCAGCAGTTATTTACCCGGGCATAAAGGGGGTCAGCCCCAGCATTTT; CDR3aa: CATSSYLPGHKGGQPQHF
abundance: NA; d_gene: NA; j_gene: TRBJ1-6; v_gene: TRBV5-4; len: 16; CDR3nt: TGTGCCAGCAGCCCCTGGGGGGGGTTCGGTAATTCACCCCTCCACTTT; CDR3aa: CASSPWGGFGNSPLHF
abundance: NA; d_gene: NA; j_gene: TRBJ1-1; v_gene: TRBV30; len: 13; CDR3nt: TGTGCCTGGAGGGGATCGTGGGGTTCTGAAGCTTTCTTT; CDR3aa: CAWRGSWGSEAFF
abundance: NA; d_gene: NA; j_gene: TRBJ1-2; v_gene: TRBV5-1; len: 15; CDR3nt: TGCGCCAGCAGAGCAGGGTCCCAAAACTTCTATGGCTACACCTTC; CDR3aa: CASRAGSQNFYGYTF
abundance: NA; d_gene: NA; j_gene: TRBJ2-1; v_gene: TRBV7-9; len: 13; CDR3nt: TGTGCCAGCAGCTTAAGTCGGGATCATGAGCAGTTCTTC; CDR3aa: CASSLSRDHEQFF
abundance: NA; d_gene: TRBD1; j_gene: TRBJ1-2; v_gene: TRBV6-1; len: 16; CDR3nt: TGTGCCAGCAGTGAAATGCTTGGGGCAGGGGGCTATGGCTACACCTTC; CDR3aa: CASSEMLGAGGYGYTF
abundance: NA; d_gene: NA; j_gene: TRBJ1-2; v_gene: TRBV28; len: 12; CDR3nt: TGTGCCAGCAGTTTTCGTGGCTCAGGCTACACCTTC; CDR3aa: CASSFRGSGYTF
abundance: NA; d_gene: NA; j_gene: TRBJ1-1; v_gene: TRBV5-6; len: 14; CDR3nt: TGTGCCAGCAGCTTCGGGACGGGGAACACTGAAGCTTTCTTT; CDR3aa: CASSFGTGNTEAFF
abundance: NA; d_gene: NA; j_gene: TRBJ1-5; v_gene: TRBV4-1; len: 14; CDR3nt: TGCGCCAGCAGCCAAGGTTCCGGGGATCAGCCCCAGCATTTT; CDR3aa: CASSQGSGDQPQHF
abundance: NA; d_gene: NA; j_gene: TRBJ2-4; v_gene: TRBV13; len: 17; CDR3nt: TGTGCCAGCAGACCCTCTCGAATCAACCCGGGAGTAAACATTCAGTACTTC; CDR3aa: CASRPSRINPGVNIQYF
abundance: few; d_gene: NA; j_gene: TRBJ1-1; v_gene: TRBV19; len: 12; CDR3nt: TGTGCCAGTAGAGAAAACGGATTCGAAGCTTTCTTT; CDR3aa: CASRENGFEAFF
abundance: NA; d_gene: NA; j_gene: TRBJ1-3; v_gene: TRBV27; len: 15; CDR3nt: TGTGCCAGCAGTTTACTGGGAGGGAATGGAAACACCATATATTTT; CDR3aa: CASSLLGGNGNTIYF
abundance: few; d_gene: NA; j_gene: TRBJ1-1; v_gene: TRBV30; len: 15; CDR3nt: TGTGCCTGGAGTCATTGGTCCAGCTTGAACACTGAAGCTTTCTTT; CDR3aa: CAWSHWSSLNTEAFF
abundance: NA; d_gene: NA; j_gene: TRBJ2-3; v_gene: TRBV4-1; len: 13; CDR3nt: TGCGCCAGCAGCCAGAACAGGGCACCTACGCAGTATTTT; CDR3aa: CASSQNRAPTQYF
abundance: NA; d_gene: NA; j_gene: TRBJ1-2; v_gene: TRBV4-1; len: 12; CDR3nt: TGCGCCAGCACCGGACAGTACTATGGCTACACCTTC; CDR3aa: CASTGQYYGYTF
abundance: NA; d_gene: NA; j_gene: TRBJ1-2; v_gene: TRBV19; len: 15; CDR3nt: TGTGCCAGTAGGGTCAGGGGCGAGACGCCCTATGGCTACACCTTC; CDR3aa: CASRVRGETPYGYTF
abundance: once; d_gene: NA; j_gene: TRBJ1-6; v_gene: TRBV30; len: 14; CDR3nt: TGTGCCTGGAGTGTACAAGGGGCGAATTCACCCCTCCACTTT; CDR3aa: CAWSVQGANSPLHF
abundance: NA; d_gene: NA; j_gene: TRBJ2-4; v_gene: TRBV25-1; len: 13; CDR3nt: TGTGCCAGCAGTGGGAGCCTAAAAAACATTCAGTACTTC; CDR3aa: CASSGSLKNIQYF
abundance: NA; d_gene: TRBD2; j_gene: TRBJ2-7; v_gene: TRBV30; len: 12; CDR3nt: TGTGCCCTAAGAGCGGGGAGCTACGAGCAGTACTTC; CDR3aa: CALRAGSYEQYF
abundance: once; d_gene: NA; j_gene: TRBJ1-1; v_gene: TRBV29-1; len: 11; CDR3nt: TGCAGCGTTGGGGATTCTCCGGAGGCTTTCTTT; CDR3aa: CSVGDSPEAFF
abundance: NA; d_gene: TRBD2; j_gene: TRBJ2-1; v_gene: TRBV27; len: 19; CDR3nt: TGTGCCAGCAGTTCCAGTGGGGGGCTCGGGACTAGCGGGGGCCCGGAGCAGTTCTTC; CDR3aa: CASSSSGGLGTSGGPEQFF
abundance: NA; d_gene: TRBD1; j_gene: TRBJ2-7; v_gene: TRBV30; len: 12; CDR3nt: TGTGCCTGGGGGGGACAGGGACACGAGCAGTACTTC; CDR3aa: CAWGGQGHEQYF
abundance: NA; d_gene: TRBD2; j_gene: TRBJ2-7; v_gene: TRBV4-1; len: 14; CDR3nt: TGCGCCAGCAGCCGGGTTAGCGGGGGCTACGAGCAGTACTTC; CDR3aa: CASSRVSGGYEQYF
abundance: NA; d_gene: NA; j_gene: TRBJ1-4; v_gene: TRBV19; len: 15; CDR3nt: TGTGCCAGTAGTAACCGTCGAGGTACTAATGAAAAACTGTTTTTT; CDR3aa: CASSNRRGTNEKLFF
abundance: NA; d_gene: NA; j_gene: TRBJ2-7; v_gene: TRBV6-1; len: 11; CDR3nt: TGTGCCAGCAGTGCCTTTCCCGAGCAGTACTTC; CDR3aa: CASSAFPEQYF
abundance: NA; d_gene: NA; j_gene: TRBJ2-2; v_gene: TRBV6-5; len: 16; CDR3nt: TGTGCCAGCAGTTACAGCGGCAGGGGGGACACCGGGGAGCTGTTTTTT; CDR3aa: CASSYSGRGDTGELFF
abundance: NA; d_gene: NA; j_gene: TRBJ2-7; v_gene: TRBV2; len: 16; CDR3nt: TGTGCCAGCAGTCCACCGCTCGGTAGGGGGGGTTACGAGCAGTACTTC; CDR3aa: CASSPPLGRGGYEQYF
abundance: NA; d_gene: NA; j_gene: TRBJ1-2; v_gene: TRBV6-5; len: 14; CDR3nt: TGTGCCAGCAGTTACTCAGGCGATGCGGGCGGCTACACCTTC; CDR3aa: CASSYSGDAGGYTF
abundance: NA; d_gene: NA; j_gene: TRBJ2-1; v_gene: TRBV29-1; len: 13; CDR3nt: TGCAGCACTCCAACTGCGGGATTCAATGAGCAGTTCTTC; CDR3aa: CSTPTAGFNEQFF
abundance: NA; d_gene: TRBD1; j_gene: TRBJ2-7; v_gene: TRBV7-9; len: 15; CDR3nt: TGTGCCAGCAGCCCCACGGGACAGGGGACATACGAGCAGTACTTC; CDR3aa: CASSPTGQGTYEQYF
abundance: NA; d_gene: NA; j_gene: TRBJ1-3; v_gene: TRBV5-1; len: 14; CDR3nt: TGCGCCAGCAGCTTGGACAGCTCTGGAAACACCATATATTTT; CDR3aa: CASSLDSSGNTIYF
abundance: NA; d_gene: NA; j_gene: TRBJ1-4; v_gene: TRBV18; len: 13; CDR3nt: TGTGCCAGCTCACCACCTTCAGGGGAGAAACTGTTTTTT; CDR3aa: CASSPPSGEKLFF
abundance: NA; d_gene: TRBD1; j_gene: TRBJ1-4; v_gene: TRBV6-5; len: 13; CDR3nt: TGTGCCAGCAGCTCACAGGGGATCGGAAAACTGTTTTTT; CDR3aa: CASSSQGIGKLFF
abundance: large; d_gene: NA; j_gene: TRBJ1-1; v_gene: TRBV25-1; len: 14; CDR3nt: TGTGCCAGCAGTGACGGGGGTAAGGACACTGAAGCTTTCTTT; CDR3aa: CASSDGGKDTEAFF
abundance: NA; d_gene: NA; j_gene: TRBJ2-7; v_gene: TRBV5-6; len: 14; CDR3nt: TGTGCCAGCAGCTTGGGAGGGGATAGTTACGAGCAGTACTTC; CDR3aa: CASSLGGDSYEQYF
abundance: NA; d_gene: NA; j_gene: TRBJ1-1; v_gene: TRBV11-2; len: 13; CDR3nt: TGTGCCAGCAGCTTAGGGGCTTCCACTGAAGCTTTCTTT; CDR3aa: CASSLGASTEAFF
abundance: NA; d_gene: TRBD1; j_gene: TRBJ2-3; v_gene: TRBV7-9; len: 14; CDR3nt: TGTGCCAGCAACATCAGGGGGCGGGAAGATACGCAGTATTTT; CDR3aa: CASNIRGREDTQYF
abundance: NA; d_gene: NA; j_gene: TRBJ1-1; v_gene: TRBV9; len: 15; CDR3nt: TGTGCCAGCAGCTTAGAGGCGGCGTTGGGCACTGAAGCTTTCTTT; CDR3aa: CASSLEAALGTEAFF
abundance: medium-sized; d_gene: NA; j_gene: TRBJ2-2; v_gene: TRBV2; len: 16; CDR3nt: TGTGCCAGCAGAGCCGAATTGATTTTGGACACCGGGGAGCTGTTTTTT; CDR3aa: CASRAELILDTGELFF
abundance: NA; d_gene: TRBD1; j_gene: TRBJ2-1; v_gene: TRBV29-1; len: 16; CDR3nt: TGCAGCGTGGACAGGGGCGTATCTAGCTCCTACAATGAGCAGTTCTTC; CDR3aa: CSVDRGVSSSYNEQFF
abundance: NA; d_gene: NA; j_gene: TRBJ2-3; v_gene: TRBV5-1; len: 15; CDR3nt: TGCGCCAGTAGCTTGGCAGTTGTGGGCACAGATACGCAGTATTTT; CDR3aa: CASSLAVVGTDTQYF
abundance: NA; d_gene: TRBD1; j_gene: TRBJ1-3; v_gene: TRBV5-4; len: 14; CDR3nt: TGTGCCAGCAGCCAGGACAGGAGAGGAAACACCATATATTTT; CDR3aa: CASSQDRRGNTIYF
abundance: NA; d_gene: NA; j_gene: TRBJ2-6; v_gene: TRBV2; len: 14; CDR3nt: TGTGCCAGCACAACTGACTCTGGGGCCAACGTCCTGACTTTC; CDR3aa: CASTTDSGANVLTF
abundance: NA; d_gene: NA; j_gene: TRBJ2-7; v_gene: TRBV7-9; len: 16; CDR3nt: TGTGCCAGCAGCTTGGTAGAGGGGGTTCAGACCTACGAGCAGTACTTC; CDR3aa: CASSLVEGVQTYEQYF
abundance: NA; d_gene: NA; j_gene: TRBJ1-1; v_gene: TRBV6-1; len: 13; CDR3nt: TGTGCCAGCAGTGTTAGTACGGCTACCGAAGCTTTCTTT; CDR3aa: CASSVSTATEAFF
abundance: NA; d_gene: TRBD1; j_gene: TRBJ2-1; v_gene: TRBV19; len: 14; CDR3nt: TGTGCCAGCGCGAGAATGGGACAGGGGTATGAGCAGTTCTTC; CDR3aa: CASARMGQGYEQFF